These T cell receptor beta chains were read from a single sample in a study of T cells in Graves' hyperthyroidism and ophthalmopathy. TCRdb fed the multiplex PCR reads into MiXCR, producing one record per CDR3 protein. The sample carries roughly 130,000 distinct CDR3 sequences, approximately 24% recorded once. The sample was blood. These receptors were collected from a woman aged 50 to 60 with Graves' hyperthyroidism that later progressed to Graves' ophthalmopathy. Each CDR3 is given with its conserved first and last residue. D genes are given only for firm matches. A clone size is listed for some rows: how often the clone was seen (once, few, many), or a class if it is expanded.

>NA|TRBV11-1|TRBJ1-1|NA
TGTGCCAGCAGCGCGGGACACAATGAAGCTTTCTTT
CASSAGHNEAFF
>many|TRBV5-1|TRBJ2-2|NA
TGCGCCAGCAGCTTGGGGGGAGCCCACACCGGGGAGCTGTTTTTT
CASSLGGAHTGELFF
>few|TRBV5-1|TRBJ2-3|TRBD1
TGCGCCAGCAGCTCTTCCTGGACAGGGGGCTCGACAGATACGCAGTATTTT
CASSSSWTGGSTDTQYF
>many|TRBV20-1|TRBJ2-3|NA
TGCAGTGCTAGATCCCTCTTCCTGTCTGAGGCGCCTAGCACAGATACGCAGTATTTT
CSARSLFLSEAPSTDTQYF
>many|TRBV7-8|TRBJ1-4|TRBD1
TGTGCCAGCAGCTTAGCGCAGGGGGCGAGTGAAAAACTGTTTTTT
CASSLAQGASEKLFF
>NA|TRBV5-6|TRBJ1-2|NA
TGTGCCAGCAGCCTCACTAGGGGTTGGTGGAACTATGGCTACACCTTC
CASSLTRGWWNYGYTF
>few|TRBV19|TRBJ1-1|NA
TGTGCCAGTAGTATAGGGGGCAGATTGAACACTGAAGCTTTCTTT
CASSIGGRLNTEAFF
>many|TRBV12-3/TRBV12-4|TRBJ2-2|TRBD2
TGTGCCAGCAGTTTACGCCTAGCGGGGACCGGGGAGCTGTTTTTT
CASSLRLAGTGELFF
>many|TRBV7-3|TRBJ2-7|NA
TGTGCCAGCAGCTTTGGGGAGACCTACGAGCAGTACTTC
CASSFGETYEQYF
>many|TRBV2|TRBJ2-3|NA
TGTGCCAGCAGTGTTGGGGGCGCAAATACGCAGTATTTT
CASSVGGANTQYF
>NA|TRBV7-6|TRBJ1-6|NA
TGTGCCAGCCGGCAGGGAGGGTACTCCTATAATTCACCCCTCCACTTT
CASRQGGYSYNSPLHF
>many|TRBV7-3|TRBJ2-2|NA
TGTGCCAGCAGTAGGGGGGCTACCGGGGAGCTGTTTTTT
CASSRGATGELFF
>many|TRBV11-2|TRBJ1-6|NA
TGTGCCAGCAGCTTTCCCTCCGGGGCCGGCAATTCACCCCTCCACTTT
CASSFPSGAGNSPLHF
>NA|TRBV28|TRBJ1-1|NA
TGTGCCAGCCGGGGGGGGAACACTGAAGCTTTCTTT
CASRGGNTEAFF